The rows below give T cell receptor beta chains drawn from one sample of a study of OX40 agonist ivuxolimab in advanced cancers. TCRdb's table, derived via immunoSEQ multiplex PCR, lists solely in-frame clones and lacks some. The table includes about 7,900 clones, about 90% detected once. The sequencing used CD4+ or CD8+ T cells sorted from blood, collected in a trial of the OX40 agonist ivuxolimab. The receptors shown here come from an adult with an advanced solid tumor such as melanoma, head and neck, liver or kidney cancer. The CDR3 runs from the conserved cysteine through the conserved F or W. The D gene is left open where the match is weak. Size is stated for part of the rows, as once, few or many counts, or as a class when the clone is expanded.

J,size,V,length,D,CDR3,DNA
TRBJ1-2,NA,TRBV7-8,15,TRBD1,CASSQTGTGGNGYTF,TGTGCCAGCAGCCAGACCGGGACAGGGGGCAACGGCTACACCTTC
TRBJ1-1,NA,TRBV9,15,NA,CASSEDGLMNTEAFF,TGTGCCAGCAGCGAGGACGGGTTGATGAACACTGAAGCTTTCTTT
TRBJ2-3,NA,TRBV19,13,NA,CASSDSPADTQYF,TGTGCCAGTAGTGATTCGCCGGCAGATACGCAGTATTTT
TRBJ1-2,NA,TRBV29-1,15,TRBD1,CSVEDGDRVDYGYTF,TGCAGCGTTGAAGATGGGGACAGGGTGGACTATGGCTACACCTTC
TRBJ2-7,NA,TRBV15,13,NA,CATTAGVRDEQYF,TGTGCCACGACGGCTGGGGTCAGGGACGAGCAGTACTTC
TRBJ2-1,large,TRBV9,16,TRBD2,CASSSRTSKTNNEQFF,TGTGCCAGCAGCTCACGGACTAGCAAAACCAACAATGAGCAGTTCTTC
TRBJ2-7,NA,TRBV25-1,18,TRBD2,CASSGDSPTSGSSYEQYF,TGTGCCAGCAGTGGTGACAGTCCGACTAGCGGGAGCTCCTACGAGCAGTACTTC
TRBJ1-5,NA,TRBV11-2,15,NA,CASSLDLTANQPQHF,TGTGCCAGCAGCTTAGATCTTACGGCCAATCAGCCCCAGCATTTT
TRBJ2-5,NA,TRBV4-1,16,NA,CASSQDQYSSDETQYF,TGCGCCAGCAGCCAAGATCAGTACAGTTCGGATGAGACCCAGTACTTC
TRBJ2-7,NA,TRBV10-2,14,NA,CASRSSGYTYEQYF,TGCGCCAGCAGATCCAGCGGGTACACCTACGAGCAGTACTTC
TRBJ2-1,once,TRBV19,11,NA,CASSIGYLQFF,TGTGCCAGTAGTATAGGGTATCTGCAGTTCTTC
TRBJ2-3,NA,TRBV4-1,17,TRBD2,CASSQVWSGDLTDTQYF,TGCGCCAGCAGCCAAGTATGGAGCGGGGATCTCACAGATACGCAGTATTTT
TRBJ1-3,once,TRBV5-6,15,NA,CASSLVPSSGNTIYF,TGTGCCAGCAGCTTGGTTCCCAGCTCTGGAAACACCATATATTTT
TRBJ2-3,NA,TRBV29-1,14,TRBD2,CSVEGGMGTDTQYF,TGCAGCGTTGAGGGGGGGATGGGCACAGATACGCAGTATTTT
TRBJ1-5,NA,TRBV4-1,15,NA,CASSQGGWGNQPQHF,TGCGCCAGCAGCCAGGGAGGTTGGGGGAATCAGCCCCAGCATTTT
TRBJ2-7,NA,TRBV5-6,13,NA,CASSFGTVYEQYF,TGTGCCAGCAGCTTTGGGACGGTCTACGAGCAGTACTTC
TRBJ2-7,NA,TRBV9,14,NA,CASSATPTSSEQYF,TGTGCCAGCAGCGCTACCCCGACTAGTTCCGAGCAGTACTTC
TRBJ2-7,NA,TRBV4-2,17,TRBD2,CASSQVELAGSGLEQYF,TGTGCCAGCAGCCAGGTGGAACTAGCGGGATCTGGGCTCGAGCAGTACTTC
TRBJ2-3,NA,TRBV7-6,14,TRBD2,CASSLAGGTDTQYF,TGTGCCAGCAGCTTGGCGGGGGGAACAGATACGCAGTATTTT
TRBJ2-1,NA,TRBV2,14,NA,CACRQDPSYNEQFF,TGTGCCTGTCGTCAAGACCCCTCCTACAATGAGCAGTTCTTC
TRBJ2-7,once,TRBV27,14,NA,CASSLWGRDYEQYF,TGTGCCAGCAGTTTATGGGGACGGGACTACGAGCAGTACTTC
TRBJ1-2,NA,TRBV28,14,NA,CASSFGGTNYGYTF,TGTGCCAGCAGTTTTGGGGGGACCAACTATGGCTACACCTTC
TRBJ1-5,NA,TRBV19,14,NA,CASTIIYSNQPQHF,TGTGCCAGTACCATCATATATAGCAATCAGCCCCAGCATTTT
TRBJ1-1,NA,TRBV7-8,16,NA,CASSPIEHAMNTEAFF,TGTGCCAGCAGCCCCATCGAACATGCCATGAACACTGAAGCTTTCTTT
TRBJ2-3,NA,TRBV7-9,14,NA,CASSLDTNTDTQYF,TGTGCCAGCAGCTTAGACACCAACACAGATACGCAGTATTTT
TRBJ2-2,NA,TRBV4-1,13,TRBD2,CASSQSGAGELFF,TGCGCCAGCAGCCAGAGCGGGGCCGGGGAGCTGTTTTTT
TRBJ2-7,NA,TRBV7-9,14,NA,CASSLGTDLYEQYF,TGTGCCAGCAGCTTAGGGACAGATTTATACGAGCAGTACTTC
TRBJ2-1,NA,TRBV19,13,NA,CASSAQGYNEQFF,TGTGCCAGTAGTGCACAGGGTTACAATGAGCAGTTCTTC
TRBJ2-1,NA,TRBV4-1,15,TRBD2,CASSPRSGRANEQFF,TGCGCCAGCAGCCCCCGTAGCGGGAGGGCCAATGAGCAGTTCTTC
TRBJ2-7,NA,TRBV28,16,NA,CASTPGVGGDYYEQYF,TGTGCCAGCACCCCAGGTGTGGGGGGAGACTACTACGAGCAGTACTTC
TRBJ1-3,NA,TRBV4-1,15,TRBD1,CASSQDGGGGNTIYF,TGCGCCAGCAGCCAAGATGGAGGGGGCGGAAACACCATATATTTT
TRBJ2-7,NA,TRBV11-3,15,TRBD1,CASSKGTGNTYEQYF,TGTGCCAGCAGCAAAGGGACAGGGAACACCTACGAGCAGTACTTC
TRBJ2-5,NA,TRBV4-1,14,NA,CASSQDRGSETQYF,TGCGCCAGCAGCCAAGACCGGGGGTCAGAGACCCAGTACTTC
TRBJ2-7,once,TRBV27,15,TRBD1,CASSSPGTGSREQYF,TGTGCCAGCAGTTCCCCCGGGACAGGGTCTCGGGAGCAGTACTTC
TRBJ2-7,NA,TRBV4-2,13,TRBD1,CASSSGGSYEQYF,TGTGCCAGCAGCTCAGGGGGATCCTACGAGCAGTACTTC
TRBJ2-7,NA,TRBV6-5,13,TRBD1,CASSEDRLNEQYF,TGTGCCAGCAGTGAGGACAGGTTGAACGAGCAGTACTTC
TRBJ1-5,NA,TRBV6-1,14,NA,CASRTGTSNQPQHF,TGTGCCAGCAGAACAGGGACTAGCAATCAGCCCCAGCATTTT
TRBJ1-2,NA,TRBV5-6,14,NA,CASSLIRAGYGYTF,TGTGCCAGCAGCTTGATCCGGGCGGGCTATGGCTACACCTTC
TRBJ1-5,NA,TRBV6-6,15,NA,CASTSSQGINQPQHF,TGTGCCAGCACATCCTCCCAGGGGATCAATCAGCCCCAGCATTTT
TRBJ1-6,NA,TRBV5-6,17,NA,CASSLEGPRAYNSPLHF,TGTGCCAGCAGCTTGGAGGGACCCAGGGCCTATAATTCACCCCTCCACTTT
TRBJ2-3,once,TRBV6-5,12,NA,CASSYDRDTQYF,TGTGCCAGCAGCTACGACAGGGATACGCAGTATTTT
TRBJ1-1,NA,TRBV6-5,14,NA,CASSYYGMNTEAFF,TGTGCCAGCAGTTACTACGGTATGAACACTGAAGCTTTCTTT
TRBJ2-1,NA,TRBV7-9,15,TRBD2,CASSPTSGRRWEQFF,TGTGCCAGCAGCCCGACTAGCGGGAGGCGCTGGGAGCAGTTCTTC
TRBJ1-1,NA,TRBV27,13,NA,CASSGRGNTEAFF,TGTGCCAGCAGCGGACGGGGGAACACTGAAGCTTTCTTT
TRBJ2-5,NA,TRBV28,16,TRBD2,CASSSASGRFQETQYF,TGTGCCAGCAGTTCCGCAAGCGGGAGGTTCCAAGAGACCCAGTACTTC
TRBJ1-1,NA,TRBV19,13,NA,CASSWGGNTEAFF,TGTGCCAGTAGTTGGGGGGGGAACACTGAAGCTTTCTTT
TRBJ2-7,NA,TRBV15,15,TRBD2,CATSRDRASGGEQYF,TGTGCCACCAGCAGAGATCGGGCTAGCGGGGGTGAGCAGTACTTC
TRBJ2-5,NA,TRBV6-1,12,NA,CAKITGTETQYF,TGTGCTAAAATTACAGGGACAGAGACCCAGTACTTC
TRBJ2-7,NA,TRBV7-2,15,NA,CASSLDLPSTYEQYF,TGTGCCAGCAGCTTAGATTTACCGTCCACCTACGAGCAGTACTTC
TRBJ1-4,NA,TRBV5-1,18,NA,CASSEMRTWAARGEKLFF,TGCGCCAGCAGCGAGATGAGAACGTGGGCGGCCCGGGGTGAAAAACTGTTTTTT
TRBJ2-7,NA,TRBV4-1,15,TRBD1,CASSQSTGISYEQYF,TGCGCCAGCAGCCAATCGACAGGGATCTCCTACGAGCAGTACTTC
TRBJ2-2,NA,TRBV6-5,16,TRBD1,CASSYSGRGPTGELFF,TGTGCCAGCAGTTACTCGGGCAGGGGGCCCACCGGGGAGCTGTTTTTT
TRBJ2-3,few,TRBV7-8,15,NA,CASSLGAGWTDTQYF,TGTGCCAGCAGCTTAGGGGCAGGGTGGACAGATACGCAGTATTTT
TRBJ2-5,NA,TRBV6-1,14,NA,CASKGGGEVETQYF,TGTGCCAGCAAAGGGGGCGGGGAGGTGGAGACCCAGTACTTC
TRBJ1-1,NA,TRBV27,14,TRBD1,CASSYGRGPTEAFF,TGTGCCAGCAGTTACGGCAGGGGGCCCACTGAAGCTTTCTTT